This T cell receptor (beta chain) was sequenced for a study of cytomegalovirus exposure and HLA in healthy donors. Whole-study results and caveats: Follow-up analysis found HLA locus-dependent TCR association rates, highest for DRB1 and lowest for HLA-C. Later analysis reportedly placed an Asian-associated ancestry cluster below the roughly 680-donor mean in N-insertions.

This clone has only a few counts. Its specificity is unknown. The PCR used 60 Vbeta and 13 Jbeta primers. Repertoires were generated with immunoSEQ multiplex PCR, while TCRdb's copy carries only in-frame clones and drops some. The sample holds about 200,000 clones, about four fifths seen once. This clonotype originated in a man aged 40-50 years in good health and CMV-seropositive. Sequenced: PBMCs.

The CDR3 protein is CASSLARNTEAFF. CDR3 DNA: TGTGCCAGCAGCTTGGCAAGAAACACTGAAGCTTTCTTT. The J gene is TRBJ1-1, the V gene TRBV7-3; D is ambiguous. This CDR3 is 13 amino acids long. Deletions cut 3 bases from V and 2 bases from J, with 7 bases between. The germline CDR1 and CDR2 sequences are SGHTA and FQGTGA.